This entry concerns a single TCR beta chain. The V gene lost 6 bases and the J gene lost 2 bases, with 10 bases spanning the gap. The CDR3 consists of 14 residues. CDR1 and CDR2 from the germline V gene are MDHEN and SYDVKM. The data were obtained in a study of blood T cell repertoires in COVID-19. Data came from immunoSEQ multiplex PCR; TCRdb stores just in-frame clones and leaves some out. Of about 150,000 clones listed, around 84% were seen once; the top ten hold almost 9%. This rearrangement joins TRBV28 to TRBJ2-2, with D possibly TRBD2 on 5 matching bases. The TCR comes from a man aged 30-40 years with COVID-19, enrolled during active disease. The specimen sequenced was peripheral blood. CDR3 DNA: TGTGCCAGCAGCCAGGACTTTAACACCGGGGAGCTGTTTTTT. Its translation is CASSQDFNTGELFF.